What follows are 18 T cell receptor beta chains derived from one specimen sequenced in a study of control samples from healthy donors and cancer patients. TCRdb's copy holds only in-frame clones and misses some; the assay was immunoSEQ multiplex PCR. The table has some 120,000 clones, roughly 87% seen once. The sequenced sample was blood. All receptors come from a man aged 18 to 29 in good health.

Ten or more counts support this clone. CDR3 loop: CASSPGGGSSSNQPQHF. The CDR3 DNA reads as TGCGCCAGCAGCCCGGGGGGTGGCTCCTCTAGCAATCAGCCCCAGCATTTT. The chain combines TRBV5-1 with TRBJ1-5; a possible D gene is TRBD1 (5 bases). Germline values: CDR1 SGHRS, CDR2 YFSETQ. The CDR3 consists of 17 residues. Trimming pared 4 bases from V and 0 bases from J, leaving 17 bases between.

V and J are TRBV7-9 and TRBJ2-1; TRBD1 matches 8 bases. This CDR3 has 15 amino acids. Germline assignment: CDR1 SEHNR and CDR2 FQNEAQ (reference sequence). V dropped 2 bases and J dropped 8; count of bases not matched to a gene: 8. The CDR3 DNA reads TGTGCCAGCAGCTTAATGGGGACAGGCACCGATGAGCAGTTCTTC. Encoded protein: CASSLMGTGTDEQFF. The variable domain in full, with the rest retrieved from reference TRBV7-9 and TRBJ2-1, is DTGVSQNPRHKITKRGQNVTFRCDPISEHNRLYWYRQTLGQGPEFLTYFQNEAQLEKSRLLSDRFSAERPKGSFSTLEIQRTEQGDSAMYLCASSLMGTGTDEQFFGPGTRLTVL.

The chain carries TRBV6-5 and TRBJ1-3, with a possible D match to TRBD1 (6 bases). V was pared by 5 bases and J by 4 bases, with 15 bases between. CDR1 and CDR2 from the germline V gene are MNHEY and SVGAGI. This CDR3 is 15 amino acids long. The CDR3 spells CASSNEQGIGNTIYF. DNA of the CDR3: TGTGCCAGCAGTAATGAACAGGGAATAGGAAACACCATATATTTT.

This chain joins TRBV28 and TRBJ1-4; D remains ambiguous. CDR1 MDHEN and CDR2 SYDVKM come from the germline V gene. The CDR3 loop spans 13 amino acids. The V end lost 2 bases, the J end lost 1 base, and 2 bases lay between the germline ends. The CDR3 region is CASSLRTNEKLFF. DNA for the CDR3: TGTGCCAGCAGTTTACGAACTAATGAAAAACTGTTTTTT.

The CDR3 reads CASSARRDYSGNTIYF. Here the CDR3 DNA reads TGCGCCAGCAGTGCAAGACGGGATTACTCTGGAAACACCATATATTTT. V usage is TRBV10-1 and J usage is TRBJ1-3; unclear D gene. Germline-derived CDR1 and CDR2 are WNHNN and SYGVQD (reference sequence). V was clipped by 4 bases and J by 0 bases, with 13 bases between them. This CDR3 region has 16 residues.

The chain uses TRBV6-2 or TRBV6-3 and TRBJ2-7, with 9 bases fitting TRBD2. With 4 bases clipped from V and 7 bases from J, the junction kept 17 bases outside the gene matches. This CDR3 has 17 residues. Germline CDR1 reads MNHEY; CDR2 reads SVGEGT. The CDR3 coding sequence is TGTGCCAGCAGTTCTCCGCCCCGGCGGGAGGGCCTGGGGGAGCAGTACTTC. Translation gives CASSSPPRREGLGEQYF.

The chain carries TRBV7-8 and TRBJ1-1, with D uncertain. The CDR3 spans 16 residues. Between the trimmed V and J ends, which lost 1 base and 1 base, there was a span of 13 bases. CDR1 and CDR2 from the germline V gene are SGHVS and FQNEAQ. CDR3 coding DNA: TGTGCCAGCAGCTTAGTGACCCGGGTAGGGAACACTGAAGCTTTCTTT. Protein sequence: CASSLVTRVGNTEAFF.

The CDR3 loop reads CASSFGGPHLRLAKNIQYF. The CDR3 nucleotides read TGTGCCAGCAGCTTCGGCGGCCCGCACCTTCGGCTAGCCAAAAACATTCAGTACTTC. This chain links TRBV7-8 with TRBJ2-4; D unclear. Deletions cut 3 bases from V and 0 bases from J, with 21 bases between. CDR1 and CDR2 from the germline V gene are SGHVS and FQNEAQ. The CDR3 spans 19 residues.

This sequence joins TRBV20-1 and TRBJ1-5, with 9 bases aligning to TRBD1. CDR1 and CDR2 from the germline V gene are DFQATT and SNEGSKA (reference sequence). V shed 3 bases and J 3 bases; nucleotides not matched to a gene: 3. The CDR3 extends over 14 amino acids. CDR3 nucleotide sequence: TGCAGTGCTAGTCGGGACAGGGACAATCAGCCCCAGCATTTT. Its protein product is CSASRDRDNQPQHF.

The V gene is TRBV30, the J gene TRBJ2-3; 9 bases are a match to TRBD2. Germline CDR1 GTSNPN, CDR2 SVGIG (reference sequence). The J segment lost 0 bases and the V segment lost 0 bases, leaving 4 bases of the junction unmatched. CDR3 length: 16 residues. As DNA, the CDR3 is TGTGCCTGGAGTGTAGGTAGCGGGAGCAGCACAGATACGCAGTATTTT. This codes for CAWSVGSGSSTDTQYF.

The chain couples TRBV19 to TRBJ1-2; a weak D match, TRBD1 (6 bases). Trimming removed 6 bases at V and 4 bases at J, with 9 bases between. Per germline, CDR1 LNHDA and CDR2 SQIVND (reference sequence). This CDR3 comprises 12 residues. The CDR3 DNA is TGTGCCAGTAGGAACAGGGTCTATGGCTACACCTTC. Protein sequence: CASRNRVYGYTF.

The chain employs TRBV3-1 (or the pseudogene TRBV3-2) and TRBJ1-5; D is undetermined. The V gene's germline CDR1 is LGHDT and CDR2 YNNKEL (reference sequence). This CDR3 has 14 residues. The V end was cut by 4 bases, the J end by 4 bases, with 11 bases between. CDR3 sequence reads: CASSRGVTNQPQHF. The CDR3, as DNA: TGTGCCAGCAGCCGCGGTGTCACGAATCAGCCCCAGCATTTT.

This clone came up a few times. The CDR3 is CASSPLGSDGYTF. CDR3 DNA sequence: TGTGCCAGCTCACCACTAGGAAGCGATGGCTACACCTTC. The rearrangement uses TRBV18 and TRBJ1-2; D not resolved. Trimming removed 1 base from V and 6 bases from J, with 9 bases in between. Germline assignment: CDR1 KGHSH and CDR2 LQKENI. The CDR3 covers 13 residues.

This clone was detected once. V and J are TRBV6-4 and TRBJ2-2; 14 positions agree with TRBD2. The germline V gene has CDR1 MRHNA and CDR2 SNTAGT. The CDR3 has 15 amino acids. The V and J ends lost 2 bases and 14 bases, in that order; junction bases with no gene match: 7. CDR3 region: CASSDGGLAGAGLFF. The DNA of the CDR3 is TGTGCCAGCAGTGACGGGGGACTAGCGGGAGCCGGCCTGTTTTTT.

The chain recombines TRBV30 with TRBJ1-1; TRBD1 matches 8 bases. This CDR3 spans 13 amino acids. The ends lost 4 bases at V and 3 bases at J; junction bases unmatched: 4. Germline V lookup: CDR1 GTSNPN, CDR2 SVGIG (reference sequence). The CDR3 coding sequence is TGTGCCTGGAAACAGGGGGGTGACACTGAAGCTTTCTTT. This codes for CAWKQGGDTEAFF.

This sequence joins TRBV29-1 and TRBJ1-1, with D possibly matching TRBD1 (5 bases). V lost 1 base, J lost 1 base, and 13 bases lay in between. The length of the CDR3 is 15 residues. Germline CDR1 and CDR2: SQVTM and ANQGSEA. CDR3 loop: CSVEGGQPTNTEAFF. The CDR3 DNA follows: TGCAGCGTTGAAGGAGGACAACCAACGAACACTGAAGCTTTCTTT.

This clone is medium-sized. The rearrangement uses TRBV10-3 and TRBJ2-2; D is possibly TRBD1 or TRBD2 (5 bases each). Looked up from germline, CDR1 is ENHRY and CDR2 is SYGVKD. Trimming cost V 7 bases and J 5 bases, with 14 bases left between them. This CDR3 has 14 amino acids. CDR3 in DNA: TGTGCCATCAACCTTGGGGGTACAACCGGGGAGCTGTTTTTT. Its translation is CAINLGGTTGELFF.

The chain joins TRBV6-2 or TRBV6-3 to TRBJ1-5; 10 bases agree with TRBD1. This CDR3 comprises 15 residues. CDR1 is MNHEY, CDR2 SVGEGT, per germline. The V gene end was trimmed by 5 bases and the J gene end by 4 bases; junction bases not matched to a gene: 5. For the CDR3, the DNA is TGTGCCAGCAGTCCCGGGACAGGGGATAATCAGCCCCAGCATTTT. Amino acid sequence: CASSPGTGDNQPQHF.